Here is one T cell receptor beta chain with its context. Its antigen is still unknown. Per-nucleotide qualities are absent, and no much larger clonotype sits a single base away. The donors belonged to the validation cohort of about 130 subjects, which was separate from the roughly 700-subject first cohort. The method behind the library was the immunoSEQ multiplex PCR assay. As for the authors' bioinformatics: To diagnose cytomegalovirus status from the catalog of TCR beta chain sequences, a statistical classification framework was built. TCRdb re-hosts the immuneACCESS table, in-frame sequences only. Its copies lack some clones; in the studies checked, an unresolved V gene accounts for under half of them, and the cause for the rest is not known. The DNA was the basis for D and trimming; V, J and clone size are from that table. In this sample the table shows over 150,000 clones, 70% to 90% of which occur a single time. Of the sample, more than 20% is held by the ten largest clones.

The data are from a study of cytomegalovirus exposure and HLA in healthy donors (dated by TCRdb to about 2017). In the study overall: According to a later analysis, the 120 or so validation repertoires were produced on the same platform as the 680 or so repertoires of the first cohort. The study aimed to test whether cataloging public T cell receptors could reveal signatures of past pathogen exposure. In addition to the first cohort of 650 to 750 subjects, a separate validation cohort of about 120 different subjects was used. To predict cytomegalovirus infection status, the study brought together high-throughput TCR immunosequencing, statistical association of individual TCRs with disease status, and machine learning.

According to the germline V gene, CDR1 reads MGHDK and CDR2 reads SYGVNS. V is cut back by 6 bases and J by 6 bases, with 5 bases in the junction unmatched. The CDR3 measures 15 amino acids from cysteine to phenylalanine. The only DNA kept is the CDR3, 45 bases in frame from the first base. Points the paper makes about the study in general: It was suggested by the authors that the approach could potentially be generalized to other disease states and immunological phenotypes. Across donors, most TCR sequences were observed very rarely, whereas some public TCRs were present in many individuals. In a later analysis, TCRs clustered in the first cohort were found to also tend to co-occur in the approximately 110 validation repertoires, with 94% of cluster scores above 0. The classifier was reported to diagnose cytomegalovirus status with high specificity and sensitivity in both the original and validation cohorts. A later analysis lacked HLA typing for the validation cohort, so it scored co-occurrence in that cohort across all 120 repertoires. A few of the identified cytomegalovirus-associated TCR beta chains were confirmed in vitro to be specific for cytomegalovirus antigens. The study gave a list of some 150 TCR beta chains associated with cytomegalovirus.

The source of this sequence is a man in his late teens or twenties in good health and CMV-seropositive. The V gene is TRBV25-1 and the J gene is TRBJ2-1; 13 central nucleotides agree with TRBD2. The specimen was PBMCs. The nucleotide sequence reads as follows: TGTGCCAGCAGCCAACTAGCGGGAGGGTCCAATGAGCAGTTCTTC. It translates as CASSQLAGGSNEQFF.